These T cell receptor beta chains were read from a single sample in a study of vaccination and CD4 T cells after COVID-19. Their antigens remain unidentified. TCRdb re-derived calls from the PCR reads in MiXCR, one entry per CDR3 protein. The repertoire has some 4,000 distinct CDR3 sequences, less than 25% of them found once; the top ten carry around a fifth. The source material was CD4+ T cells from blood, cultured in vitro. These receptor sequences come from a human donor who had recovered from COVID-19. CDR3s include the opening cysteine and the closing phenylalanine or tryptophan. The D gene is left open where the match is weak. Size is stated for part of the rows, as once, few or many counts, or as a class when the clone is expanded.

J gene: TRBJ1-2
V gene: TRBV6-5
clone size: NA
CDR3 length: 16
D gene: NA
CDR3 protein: CASSSTGGPSNYGYTF
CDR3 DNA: TGTGCCAGCAGTTCCACCGGAGGACCTTCTAACTATGGCTACACCTTC

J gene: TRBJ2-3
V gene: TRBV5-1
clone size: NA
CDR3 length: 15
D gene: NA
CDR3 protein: CASSLGLAWSDTQYF
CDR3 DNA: TGCGCCAGCAGCTTGGGGTTAGCGTGGTCAGATACGCAGTATTTT

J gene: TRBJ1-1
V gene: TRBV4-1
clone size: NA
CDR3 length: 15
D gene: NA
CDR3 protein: CASSQEGTVNTEAFF
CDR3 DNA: TGCGCCAGCAGCCAAGAAGGAACAGTGAACACTGAAGCTTTCTTT

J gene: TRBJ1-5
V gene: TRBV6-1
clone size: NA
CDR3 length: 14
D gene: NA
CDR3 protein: CARNNLYSNQPQHF
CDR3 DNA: TGTGCCAGGAACAATTTATATAGCAATCAGCCCCAGCATTTT

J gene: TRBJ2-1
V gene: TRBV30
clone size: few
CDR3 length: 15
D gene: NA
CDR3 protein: CAWSVLRGRTAGQFF
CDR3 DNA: TGTGCCTGGAGTGTACTACGGGGGAGGACAGCCGGGCAGTTCTTC

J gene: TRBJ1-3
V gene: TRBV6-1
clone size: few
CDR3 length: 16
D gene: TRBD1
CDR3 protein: CASRKTGTNSGNTIYF
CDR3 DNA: TGTGCCAGCAGGAAGACAGGGACTAACTCTGGAAACACCATATATTTT

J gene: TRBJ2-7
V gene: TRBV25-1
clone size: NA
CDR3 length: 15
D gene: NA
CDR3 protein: CASSVTGVGAYEQYF
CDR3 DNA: TGTGCCAGCAGTGTAACAGGTGTTGGGGCCTACGAGCAGTACTTC

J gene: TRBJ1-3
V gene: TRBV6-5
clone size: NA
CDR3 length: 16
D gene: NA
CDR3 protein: CASSYRTPSSGNTIYF
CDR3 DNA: TGTGCCAGCAGTTACAGGACTCCTAGCTCTGGAAACACCATATATTTT

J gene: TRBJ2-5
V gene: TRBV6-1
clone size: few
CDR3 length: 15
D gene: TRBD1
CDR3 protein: CASSEGQGKVETQYF
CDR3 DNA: TGTGCCAGCAGTGAGGGACAGGGTAAGGTAGAGACCCAGTACTTC

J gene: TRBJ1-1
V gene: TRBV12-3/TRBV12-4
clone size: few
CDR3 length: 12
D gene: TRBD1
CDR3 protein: CASTDRYTEAFF
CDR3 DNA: TGTGCCAGCACGGACAGGTACACTGAAGCTTTCTTT

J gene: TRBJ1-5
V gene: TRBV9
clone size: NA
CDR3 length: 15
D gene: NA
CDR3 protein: CASSLQADSGQPQHF
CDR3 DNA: TGTGCCAGCAGCTTACAGGCTGATTCAGGGCAGCCCCAGCATTTT

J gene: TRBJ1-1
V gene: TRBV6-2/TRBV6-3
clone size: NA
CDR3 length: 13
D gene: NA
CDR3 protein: CASSYSAGGEAFF
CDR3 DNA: TGTGCCAGCAGTTACTCCGCGGGTGGGGAAGCTTTCTTT

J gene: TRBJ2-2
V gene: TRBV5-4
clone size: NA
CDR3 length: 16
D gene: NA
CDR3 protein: CASSPRPLGDTGELFF
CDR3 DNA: TGTGCCAGCAGCCCACGTCCCCTGGGAGACACCGGGGAGCTGTTTTTT

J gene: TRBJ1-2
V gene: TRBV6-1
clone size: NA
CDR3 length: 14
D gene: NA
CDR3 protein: CASSVSSQAGGYTF
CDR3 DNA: TGTGCCAGCAGTGTGTCTTCCCAGGCGGGCGGCTACACCTTC

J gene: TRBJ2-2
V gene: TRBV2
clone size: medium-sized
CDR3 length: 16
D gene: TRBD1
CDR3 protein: CASSIQGVKNTGELFF
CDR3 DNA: TGTGCCAGCAGCATACAGGGGGTCAAGAACACCGGGGAGCTGTTTTTT

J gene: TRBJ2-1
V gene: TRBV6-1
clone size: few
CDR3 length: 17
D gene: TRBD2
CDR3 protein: CASGGGLAGANYNEQFF
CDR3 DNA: TGTGCCAGCGGAGGTGGACTAGCGGGGGCTAACTACAATGAGCAGTTCTTC

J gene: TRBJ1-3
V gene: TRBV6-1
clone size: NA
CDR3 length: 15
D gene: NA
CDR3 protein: CASRTAEDSGNTIYF
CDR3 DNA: TGTGCCAGCAGAACCGCCGAGGACTCTGGAAACACCATATATTTT

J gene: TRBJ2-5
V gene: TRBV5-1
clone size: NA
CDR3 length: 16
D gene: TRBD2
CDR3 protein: CASSLVAGGPEQTQYF
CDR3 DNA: TGCGCCAGCAGCTTGGTAGCGGGGGGACCGGAACAGACCCAGTACTTC

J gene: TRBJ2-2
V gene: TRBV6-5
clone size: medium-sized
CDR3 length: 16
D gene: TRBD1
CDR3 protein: CASSSYSGGNTGELFF
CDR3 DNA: TGTGCCAGCAGTTCGTATTCAGGGGGCAACACCGGGGAGCTGTTTTTT

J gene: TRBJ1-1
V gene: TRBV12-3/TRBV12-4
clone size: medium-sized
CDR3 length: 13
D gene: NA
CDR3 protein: CASSLLSNTEAFF
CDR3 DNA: TGTGCCAGCAGTTTACTCTCGAACACTGAAGCTTTCTTT

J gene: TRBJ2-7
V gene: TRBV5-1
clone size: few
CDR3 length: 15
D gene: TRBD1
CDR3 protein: CASSLGDRGSYEQYF
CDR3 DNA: TGCGCCAGCAGCTTGGGGGACAGGGGCTCCTACGAGCAGTACTTC

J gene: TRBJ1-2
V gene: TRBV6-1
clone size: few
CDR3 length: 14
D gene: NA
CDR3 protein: CASSWDGMWYGYTF
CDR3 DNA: TGTGCCAGCAGCTGGGACGGGATGTGGTATGGCTACACCTTC

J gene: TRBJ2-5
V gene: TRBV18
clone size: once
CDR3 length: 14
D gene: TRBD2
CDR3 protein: CASSEVGGGETQYF
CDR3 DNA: TGTGCCAGCTCTGAAGTCGGCGGGGGAGAGACCCAGTACTTC

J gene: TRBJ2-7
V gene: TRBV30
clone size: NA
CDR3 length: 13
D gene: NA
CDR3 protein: CAWSSGGSYEQYF
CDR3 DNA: TGTGCCTGGAGTTCGGGTGGCTCCTACGAGCAGTACTTC

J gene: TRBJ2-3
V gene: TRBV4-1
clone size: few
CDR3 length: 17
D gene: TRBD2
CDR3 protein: CASSQGVSSGGPDTQYF
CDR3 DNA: TGCGCCAGCAGCCAAGGTGTATCTAGCGGGGGTCCAGATACGCAGTATTTT

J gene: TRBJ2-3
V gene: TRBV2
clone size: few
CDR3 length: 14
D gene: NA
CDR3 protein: CASRGDSLVDTQYF
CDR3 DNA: TGTGCCAGCAGGGGGGACTCGCTGGTTGATACGCAGTATTTT

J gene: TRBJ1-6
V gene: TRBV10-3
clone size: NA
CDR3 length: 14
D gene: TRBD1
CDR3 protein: CAISVTGDGSPLHF
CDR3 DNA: TGTGCCATCAGTGTGACAGGGGACGGCTCACCCCTCCACTTT

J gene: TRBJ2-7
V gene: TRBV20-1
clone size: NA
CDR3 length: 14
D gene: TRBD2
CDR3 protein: CSARDGGGWDEQYF
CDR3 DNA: TGCAGTGCTAGAGATGGGGGGGGGTGGGACGAGCAGTACTTC

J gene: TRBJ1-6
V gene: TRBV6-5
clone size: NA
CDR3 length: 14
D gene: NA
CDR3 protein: CASSYRGIGSPLHF
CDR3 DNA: TGTGCCAGCAGTTACAGGGGTATAGGGTCACCCCTCCACTTT

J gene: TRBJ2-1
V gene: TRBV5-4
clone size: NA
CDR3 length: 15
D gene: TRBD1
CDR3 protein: CASSLGTGGYNEQFF
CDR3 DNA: TGTGCCAGCAGCTTGGGGACAGGGGGCTATAATGAGCAGTTCTTC

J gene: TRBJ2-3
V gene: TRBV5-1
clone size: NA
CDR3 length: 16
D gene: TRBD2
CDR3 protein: CASSPPLAGGGDTQYF
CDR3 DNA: TGCGCCAGCAGCCCCCCCCTAGCGGGGGGGGGGGATACGCAGTATTTT

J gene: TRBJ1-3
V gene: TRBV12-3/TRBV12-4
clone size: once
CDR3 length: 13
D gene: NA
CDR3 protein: CASSWAGGNTIYF
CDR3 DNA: TGTGCCAGCAGTTGGGCTGGTGGAAACACCATATATTTT

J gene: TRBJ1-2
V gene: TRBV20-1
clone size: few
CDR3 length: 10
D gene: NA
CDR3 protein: CSVKEGGYTF
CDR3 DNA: TGCAGTGTCAAGGAGGGGGGCTACACCTTC

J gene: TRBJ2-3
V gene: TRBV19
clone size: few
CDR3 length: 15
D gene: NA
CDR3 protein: CASSINTGGTDTQYF
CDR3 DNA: TGTGCCAGTAGTATAAATACAGGAGGAACAGATACGCAGTATTTT

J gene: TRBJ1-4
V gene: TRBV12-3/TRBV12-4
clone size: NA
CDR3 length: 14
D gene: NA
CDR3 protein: CASSLRGDNEKLFF
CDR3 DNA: TGTGCCAGCAGTTTACGTGGGGATAATGAAAAACTGTTTTTT

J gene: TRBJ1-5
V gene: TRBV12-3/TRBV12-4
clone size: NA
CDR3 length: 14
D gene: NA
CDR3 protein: CASSSRGANQPQHF
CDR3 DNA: TGTGCCAGCAGTTCCCGGGGTGCAAATCAGCCCCAGCATTTT

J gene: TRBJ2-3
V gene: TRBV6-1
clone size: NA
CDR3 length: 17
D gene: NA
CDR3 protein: CASGAPGSRNPTDTQYF
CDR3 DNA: TGTGCCAGCGGTGCCCCGGGTTCCCGAAACCCCACAGATACGCAGTATTTT

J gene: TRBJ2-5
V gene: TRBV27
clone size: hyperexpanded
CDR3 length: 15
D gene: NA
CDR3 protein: CASSLSTGALETQYF
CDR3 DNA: TGTGCCAGCAGTTTATCCACGGGGGCGTTGGAGACCCAGTACTTC

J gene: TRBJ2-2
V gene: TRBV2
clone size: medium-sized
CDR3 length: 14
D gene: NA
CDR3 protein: CASRQQGRTGELFF
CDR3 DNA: TGTGCCAGCAGACAACAGGGAAGGACCGGGGAGCTGTTTTTT

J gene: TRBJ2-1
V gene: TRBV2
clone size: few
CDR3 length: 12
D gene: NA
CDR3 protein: CASSYRRDEQFF
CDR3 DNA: TGTGCCAGCAGTTATCGTCGGGATGAGCAGTTCTTC

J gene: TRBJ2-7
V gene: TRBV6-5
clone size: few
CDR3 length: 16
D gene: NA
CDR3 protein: CASSYFQGGGPYEQYF
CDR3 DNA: TGTGCCAGCAGTTACTTTCAGGGGGGGGGCCCCTACGAGCAGTACTTC

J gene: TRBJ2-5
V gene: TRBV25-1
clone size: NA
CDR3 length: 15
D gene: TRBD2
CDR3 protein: CASSPATGEGETQYF
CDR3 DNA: TGTGCCAGCAGCCCCGCGACCGGGGAGGGGGAGACCCAGTACTTC

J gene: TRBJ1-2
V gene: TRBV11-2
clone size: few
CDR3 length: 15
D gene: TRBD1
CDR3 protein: CASSSHTRQGNGYTF
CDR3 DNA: TGTGCCAGCAGCTCCCACACAAGACAGGGGAATGGCTACACCTTC

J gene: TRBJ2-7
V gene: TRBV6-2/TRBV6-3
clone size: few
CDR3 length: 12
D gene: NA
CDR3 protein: CASSPSSYEQYF
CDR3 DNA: TGTGCCAGCAGCCCGAGCTCCTACGAGCAGTACTTC

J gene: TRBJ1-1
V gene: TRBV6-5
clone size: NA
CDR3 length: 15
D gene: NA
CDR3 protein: CANSSPQGPPVEAFF
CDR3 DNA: TGTGCCAACAGTTCCCCTCAGGGGCCGCCAGTGGAAGCTTTCTTT

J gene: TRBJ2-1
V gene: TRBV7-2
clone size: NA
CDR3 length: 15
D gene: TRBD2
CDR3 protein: CASSLPRGGQNEQFF
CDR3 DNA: TGTGCCAGCAGCTTACCGCGCGGGGGGCAGAATGAGCAGTTCTTC

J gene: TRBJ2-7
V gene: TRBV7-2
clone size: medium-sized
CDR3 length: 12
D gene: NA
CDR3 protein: CASSLSSYEQYF
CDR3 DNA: TGTGCCAGCAGCCTCAGCTCCTACGAGCAGTACTTC

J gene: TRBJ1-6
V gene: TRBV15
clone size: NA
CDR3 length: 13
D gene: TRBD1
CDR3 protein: CATSFTGESPLHF
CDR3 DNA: TGTGCCACCAGCTTTACAGGGGAGTCACCCCTCCACTTT

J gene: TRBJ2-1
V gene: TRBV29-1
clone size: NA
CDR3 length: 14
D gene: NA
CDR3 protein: CSVVKLRAYNEQFF
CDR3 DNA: TGCAGCGTTGTCAAGTTACGGGCCTACAATGAGCAGTTCTTC

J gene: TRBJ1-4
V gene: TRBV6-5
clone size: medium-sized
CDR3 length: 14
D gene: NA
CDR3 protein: CASSSTGTNEKLFF
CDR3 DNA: TGTGCCAGCAGTTCGACAGGAACTAATGAAAAACTGTTTTTT

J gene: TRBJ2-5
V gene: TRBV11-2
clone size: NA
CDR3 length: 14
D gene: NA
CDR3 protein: CASAPGARGETQYF
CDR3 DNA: TGTGCCAGCGCCCCAGGGGCGCGGGGAGAGACCCAGTACTTC

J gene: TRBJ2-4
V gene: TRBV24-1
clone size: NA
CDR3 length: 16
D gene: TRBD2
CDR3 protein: CATSDTLTSGTGIQYF
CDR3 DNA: TGTGCCACCAGTGATACCCTGACTAGCGGGACGGGCATTCAGTACTTC

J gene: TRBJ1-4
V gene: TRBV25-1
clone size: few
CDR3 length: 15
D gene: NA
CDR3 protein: CASSGSQTTNEKLFF
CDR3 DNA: TGTGCCAGCAGTGGATCACAGACAACTAATGAAAAACTGTTTTTT